These T cell receptor beta chains were read from a single sample in a study of T cells after yellow fever vaccination. TCRdb reanalysed the 5' RACE reads using MiXCR and keeps one entry per CDR3 protein. The sample consists of around 600,000 distinct CDR3 sequences, around 12% of them appearing once. Sequences were derived from PBMCs, sampled on the day of the yellow fever booster vaccination. Receptors were obtained from a man aged 25-40 years who received the YFV17D yellow fever vaccine. CDR3s include the opening cysteine and the closing phenylalanine or tryptophan. The D gene is left open where the match is weak. Some rows mark clone size as missing; the rest say once, few, many or name a class of expanded clone.

D gene	J gene	clone size	V gene	CDR3 length	CDR3 DNA	CDR3 protein
NA	TRBJ2-1	NA	TRBV5-6	13	TGTGCCAGCGGGGGACTTCCGTACAATGAGCAGTTCTTC	CASGGLPYNEQFF
NA	TRBJ2-1	few	TRBV5-1	12	TGCGCCAGCAGCAGGGAAGGGGAGTGGCAGTTCTTC	CASSREGEWQFF
NA	TRBJ2-3	few	TRBV5-1	15	TGCGCCAGCAGCTCGCGAGCCGGAAACACAGATACGCAGTATTTT	CASSSRAGNTDTQYF
TRBD2	TRBJ2-2	many	TRBV5-6	19	TGTGCCAGCAGCTCCCTAATGACTAGCGGGAGATTGAACACCGGGGAGCTGTTTTTT	CASSSLMTSGRLNTGELFF
NA	TRBJ2-7	few	TRBV11-2	16	TGTGCCAGCAGCTTTCGTTGGGGGGACGGCTCCTACGAGCAGTACTTC	CASSFRWGDGSYEQYF
TRBD1	TRBJ1-1	few	TRBV9	13	TGTGCCAGCAGCCGAGGACAGGACACTGAAGCTTTCTTT	CASSRGQDTEAFF
TRBD2	TRBJ2-1	NA	TRBV7-9	15	TGTGCCAGCAGCCGGACTAGCGGGACCTACGATGAGCAGTTCTTC	CASSRTSGTYDEQFF
NA	TRBJ2-2	NA	TRBV6-5	17	TGTGCCAGCAGTTACGCTATCTTCAGGGTCTCATCCGGGGAGCTGTTTTTT	CASSYAIFRVSSGELFF
NA	TRBJ2-7	NA	TRBV30	13	TGTGCCTGCACAGGGTACTCAGAGTACGAGCAGTACTTC	CACTGYSEYEQYF
NA	TRBJ2-5	once	TRBV20-1	15	TGCAGTGCTAGAGGGGCGGTCTCGGTGGCAGAGACCCAGTACTTC	CSARGAVSVAETQYF
NA	TRBJ2-7	few	TRBV29-1	16	TGCAGCGCCACGATGAACACCTGGGGCTCCTCCTACGAGCAGTACTTC	CSATMNTWGSSYEQYF
TRBD1	TRBJ2-3	NA	TRBV27	15	TGTGCCAGCAGTTACAGGGGACGCCCCACAGATACGCAGTATTTT	CASSYRGRPTDTQYF
TRBD2	TRBJ2-1	few	TRBV7-2	16	TGTGCCAGCAGCTTAGCACTAGCGGTCACCTACAATGAGCAGTTCTTC	CASSLALAVTYNEQFF
NA	TRBJ2-7	few	TRBV5-1	17	TGCGCCAGCAGCCCGGCTGTAGTGGGGAGGAAGGTTCACGAGCAGTACTTC	CASSPAVVGRKVHEQYF
NA	TRBJ1-1	few	TRBV29-1	12	TGCAGCTCACAGGTATCGAACACTGAAGCTTTCTTT	CSSQVSNTEAFF
NA	TRBJ2-7	few	TRBV5-4	13	TGTGCCAGCAGCTTGGTGACCTCCTACGAGCAGTACTTC	CASSLVTSYEQYF
NA	TRBJ2-7	NA	TRBV7-2	15	TGTGCCAGCAGCTCCCAACCGGGTTTAACATACGAGCAGTACTTC	CASSSQPGLTYEQYF
NA	TRBJ2-3	NA	TRBV20-1	15	TGCAGTGCTAGAAACATAGCGTCTAGCACAGATACGCAGTATTTT	CSARNIASSTDTQYF
NA	TRBJ2-5	few	TRBV20-1	17	TGCAGTGCTAGCTCAACTCCCCAGGACGGAGGACGGGAGACCCAGTACTTC	CSASSTPQDGGRETQYF
NA	TRBJ2-3	NA	TRBV7-2	15	TGTGCCAGCAGCTTAGTTGTTTTAGGCACAGATACGCAGTATTTT	CASSLVVLGTDTQYF